This T cell receptor beta chain was sequenced for a study of blood T cell repertoires in COVID-19. Overall study: Researchers got acute and convalescent COVID-19 samples from the United States, Italy and Spain.

CDR1 LGHNA and CDR2 YSLEER come from the germline V gene. This CDR3 comprises 14 residues. Trimming took 4 bases from V and 4 from J; bases not matched to a gene: 2. Original data processing: Scientists estimated how many nucleated cells there were by amplifying reference gene primers. Libraries were prepared by immunoSEQ multiplex PCR; TCRdb keeps only in-frame clonotypes and omits some of them. That table gives V, J and clone size, and the DNA gave D and trimming. This sample carries 65,000 to 80,000 clones, approximately 88% of them seen once, and the ten largest clones take 5% to 6.5%. What was sequenced was peripheral blood. V usage is TRBV4-3 and J usage is TRBJ2-5; 11 bases align to TRBD2. This receptor was taken from a man aged 50 or older with active COVID-19. The CDR3 region is CASSPGTSGETQYF. CDR3 sequence (DNA): TGCGCCAGCAGCCCCGGGACTAGCGGAGAGACCCAGTACTTC.